This T cell receptor beta chain was sequenced during a study of patients and donors after allogeneic stem cell transplantation. Via MiXCR, TCRdb re-called the RT-PCR reads, giving one row per CDR3 protein. The sample includes about 960,000 distinct CDR3 sequences, 18% of them seen just once. In its sample, this clonotype was seen a few times. CDR3 size: 10 residues. Trimming removed 5 bases at V and 7 bases at J, with 5 bases between. The receptor comes from a human donor who was either an allogeneic HSCT recipient or a stem cell or donor lymphocyte infusion donor (not recorded which). It is not recorded whose cells these are; they may come from a transplant donor. The chain uses TRBV12-3 or TRBV12-4 and TRBJ1-1, with D hard to call. The source material was blood, either unsorted or a sorted T cell fraction (not recorded which). The CDR3 is CASSINEAFF. Here the CDR3 DNA reads TGTGCCAGCAGTATCAATGAAGCTTTCTTT.